This T cell receptor (beta chain) was captured by sequencing in a study of cytomegalovirus exposure and HLA in healthy donors. PCR amplification relied on 60 Vbeta primers (plus 13 Jbeta primers). Using immunoSEQ multiplex PCR, the repertoire was profiled, and TCRdb retains in-frame clones only, with some absent. The table includes just over 150,000 clones, 60% to 80% detected once. This CDR3 has 15 amino acids. Per the germline V gene, CDR1 is MNHNS and CDR2 is SASEGT. Trimming shortened V by 1 base and J by 10 bases, and 14 bases separated the two germline ends. This receptor was taken from a woman aged 50 to 65 in good health and CMV-seropositive. This chain connects TRBV6-1 to TRBJ1-6; D gene uncertain. The specimen sequenced was PBMCs. The CDR3: CASSEGQAVLSPLHF. As DNA, the CDR3 is TGTGCCAGCAGTGAAGGTCAGGCAGTTTTGTCACCCCTCCACTTT.